This is a list of T cell receptor beta chains from one sample in a study of cytomegalovirus exposure and HLA in healthy donors. Method: immunoSEQ multiplex PCR; TCRdb's copy keeps in-frame clones and lacks some. Among 200,000 to 250,000 clones, roughly 85% were seen once, and the ten largest hold 5.5% to 6.5%. The sample consisted of PBMCs. Every receptor here comes from a woman between 18 and 30 years old in good health and CMV-seronegative. Both conserved end residues are part of each CDR3. The D gene is left open where the match is weak. Size tells how often a clone was seen (once, few, many) or the class of an expanded clone, and some rows leave it out.

CDR3nt,CDR3aa,j_gene,d_gene,abundance,v_gene
TGTGCCAGTAGTGAGGGGTGGCTGTTTTTT,CASSEGWLFF,TRBJ1-4,NA,NA,TRBV19
TGTGCCAGCAGCGTTAGCGGGGGGATCTACGAGCAGTACTTC,CASSVSGGIYEQYF,TRBJ2-7,TRBD2,NA,TRBV11-3
TGTGCCAGCAGCCCTCAGGGAGATGGGGATTCACCCCTCCACTTT,CASSPQGDGDSPLHF,TRBJ1-6,NA,NA,TRBV9
TGTGCCAGCAGTGAGGGGACCGTCGCAACTAATGAAAAACTGTTTTTT,CASSEGTVATNEKLFF,TRBJ1-4,NA,NA,TRBV6-1
TGTGCCAGCAGCTATGGACTAGCGGGAGGCCTATATACTGGGGAGCTGTTTTTT,CASSYGLAGGLYTGELFF,TRBJ2-2,NA,NA,TRBV12-1
TGTGCCGTCCGGGCCCCTTTGAGCCACGAGCAGTACTTC,CAVRAPLSHEQYF,TRBJ2-7,NA,NA,TRBV10-3
TGTGCCAGCAGCTTAGAGCGGGACAGGGTTAACAATGAGCAGTTCTTC,CASSLERDRVNNEQFF,TRBJ2-1,TRBD1,NA,TRBV7-8
TGTGCCTGGGGACAGGGCGTAAGGGCTGAAGCTTTCTTT,CAWGQGVRAEAFF,TRBJ1-1,TRBD1,NA,TRBV30
TGCGCCAGCAGCCCGACGACAGGGGTCCGCTCAACTAATGAAAAACTGTTTTTT,CASSPTTGVRSTNEKLFF,TRBJ1-4,TRBD1,once,TRBV5-1
TGCGCCAGCAGCGGCCGGGGGCTCTACAATGAGCAGTTCTTC,CASSGRGLYNEQFF,TRBJ2-1,NA,NA,TRBV5-1
TGTGCCAGCAGAGGTTCCATGTTGGGTGAGCAGTTCTTC,CASRGSMLGEQFF,TRBJ2-1,NA,NA,TRBV6-1
TGTGCCAGCAGCCTCTCGGGCTTGGCGCAGTATTTT,CASSLSGLAQYF,TRBJ2-3,NA,NA,TRBV9
TGTGCCAGCAGTGAATCGGATAGCGGGAGTTCAAATACGCAGTATTTT,CASSESDSGSSNTQYF,TRBJ2-3,TRBD2,NA,TRBV25-1
TGCGCCAGCAGCTTTGACTCGACCATGGAGACCCAGTACTTC,CASSFDSTMETQYF,TRBJ2-5,NA,NA,TRBV5-1
TGTGCCAGCAGCCCCACTAGTGGGGGGAACACCGGGGAGCTGTTTTTT,CASSPTSGGNTGELFF,TRBJ2-2,NA,NA,TRBV4-2
TGTGCCAGCAGTCGGGACACTGGGAATTCACCCCTCCACTTT,CASSRDTGNSPLHF,TRBJ1-6,NA,NA,TRBV6-5
TGTGCCAGCAGCACGACAGGGGGCGCAGATGGCTACACCTTC,CASSTTGGADGYTF,TRBJ1-2,TRBD1,NA,TRBV6-5
TGTGCCAGCAGCCAGAACAGGGGTTATGGCTACACCTTC,CASSQNRGYGYTF,TRBJ1-2,TRBD1,NA,TRBV4-2
TGTGCCAGCAGCTCCGGAGCGGGATCTGAGCAGTTCTTC,CASSSGAGSEQFF,TRBJ2-1,TRBD2,NA,TRBV7-6
TGCGCCAGCAGCTTAACAGACAACACTGAAGCTTTCTTT,CASSLTDNTEAFF,TRBJ1-1,NA,NA,TRBV5-1
TGTGCCAGCAGCTTGGTGACAGGTCGGCAGTACTTC,CASSLVTGRQYF,TRBJ2-7,NA,once,TRBV5-4
TGTGCCAGCAGGAGCGTTCTCCAAGAGACCCAGTACTTC,CASRSVLQETQYF,TRBJ2-5,NA,once,TRBV28
TGCGCCAGCAGCCCAGGGGACACCCGCTCCTACGAGCAGTACTTC,CASSPGDTRSYEQYF,TRBJ2-7,NA,NA,TRBV5-1
TGTGCCAGCAACCCCGGACTAGCGGGCCACTACGAGCAGTACTTC,CASNPGLAGHYEQYF,TRBJ2-7,TRBD2,NA,TRBV27
TGTGCCAGCAGCTTGGGGATGGGACTGTATGGCTACACCTTC,CASSLGMGLYGYTF,TRBJ1-2,NA,once,TRBV7-2
TGTGCCAGCAGGACCGGGACTAGCGGGAGAGGGTACTTC,CASRTGTSGRGYF,TRBJ2-7,TRBD2,NA,TRBV27
TGTGCCTGGATGGACAGGGGGGTAAAAGAGACCCAGTACTTC,CAWMDRGVKETQYF,TRBJ2-5,TRBD1,NA,TRBV30
TGCGCCAGCAGCCAACAGGACAGGGTAGTTGAAAAACTGTTTTTT,CASSQQDRVVEKLFF,TRBJ1-4,TRBD1,NA,TRBV4-1
TGTGCCAGCAGTTTAACCGGGACACTACCCCTCCACTTT,CASSLTGTLPLHF,TRBJ1-6,NA,few,TRBV27
TGTGCCAGCAGGACTACAGGGTGGGGAGCTTTCTTT,CASRTTGWGAFF,TRBJ1-1,NA,NA,TRBV28
TGTGCCACCAGCCCCCGAGGGACAGGGGGCAGGTACAATGAGCAGTTCTTC,CATSPRGTGGRYNEQFF,TRBJ2-1,TRBD1,NA,TRBV15
TGTGCCAGCTCAGGAGGGGGCAACTATGGCTACACCTTC,CASSGGGNYGYTF,TRBJ1-2,TRBD1,few,TRBV18
TGTGCCAGCAGCTTAGCAGGGGCGTCCCCCCTCGAGCAGTACTTC,CASSLAGASPLEQYF,TRBJ2-7,NA,once,TRBV7-8
TGTGCCAGTAGTTCTAACTACGAGCAGTACTTC,CASSSNYEQYF,TRBJ2-7,NA,NA,TRBV19
TGCAGCGTCAGGGGGAATTTCAATGAGCAGTTCTTC,CSVRGNFNEQFF,TRBJ2-1,TRBD1,once,TRBV29-1
TGTGCCAGCAGCGGCCCCGGAGAGACCCAGTACTTC,CASSGPGETQYF,TRBJ2-5,NA,NA,TRBV9
TGTGCCAGCAATCATCCTCGGGGAAACTCTGGGGCCAACGTCCTGACTTTC,CASNHPRGNSGANVLTF,TRBJ2-6,NA,NA,TRBV28
TGTGCCAGCAGTCCTTCGGGGGGGAAATACGAGCAGTACTTC,CASSPSGGKYEQYF,TRBJ2-7,TRBD2,NA,TRBV28
TGTGCCTGGACCCCGGGGGGGGGCTGGACAGATACGCAGTATTTT,CAWTPGGGWTDTQYF,TRBJ2-3,TRBD2,NA,TRBV30
TGCGCCAGCAGCTTTGGTCGGGACAGTAAGGAGACCCAGTACTTC,CASSFGRDSKETQYF,TRBJ2-5,TRBD1,NA,TRBV5-1
TGTGCCAGCAGCTTAGGAGCGGGGCCGCAAGAGACCCAGTACTTC,CASSLGAGPQETQYF,TRBJ2-5,TRBD2,NA,TRBV11-2
TGTGCCAGCTCACCACCGATCGGGCAGAGTTACGAGCAGTACTTC,CASSPPIGQSYEQYF,TRBJ2-7,NA,NA,TRBV18
TGTGCCAGCAGGGGCGCGGGAGGGTACCAAGAGACCCAGTACTTC,CASRGAGGYQETQYF,TRBJ2-5,TRBD2,NA,TRBV6-5
TGTGCCAGCAGCCAGACGGGTAACACTGAAGCTTTCTTT,CASSQTGNTEAFF,TRBJ1-1,NA,NA,TRBV9
TGTGCCAGCAGCTTATCGCAGGGCTACGAGCAGTACTTC,CASSLSQGYEQYF,TRBJ2-7,NA,NA,TRBV7-3
TGCAGCGCTGGGTGGGGTTCGGGAAACACCATATATTTT,CSAGWGSGNTIYF,TRBJ1-3,NA,NA,TRBV29-1
TGTGCCAGCAGTAGCCTGGGTGAAGCTTTCTTT,CASSSLGEAFF,TRBJ1-1,NA,NA,TRBV27
TGCGCCAGCACCCGAACGAGGGGCACAGGGAACACTGAAGCTTTCTTT,CASTRTRGTGNTEAFF,TRBJ1-1,NA,NA,TRBV5-1
TGCAGTGCTAGTCAACAGGGTGGGCACACCTTC,CSASQQGGHTF,TRBJ1-2,NA,NA,TRBV20-1
TGTGCCAGCAGGATGGACAGGGGAGGGGAAGAGACCCAGTACTTC,CASRMDRGGEETQYF,TRBJ2-5,TRBD1,NA,TRBV2
TGTGCCAGCAGCGCCTCCCGGGGGCTCAACAATCAGCCCCAGCATTTT,CASSASRGLNNQPQHF,TRBJ1-5,NA,NA,TRBV7-8
TGTGCCAGCAGCGCCGGGACTAGCGGCGAGCAGTACTTC,CASSAGTSGEQYF,TRBJ2-7,TRBD2,NA,TRBV28
TGTGCCAGCAGCTACGGAGCGGATTACGAGCAGTACTTC,CASSYGADYEQYF,TRBJ2-7,NA,NA,TRBV5-4
TGTGCCAGCAGCTTGTCCCAAATAAACACTGAAGCTTTCTTT,CASSLSQINTEAFF,TRBJ1-1,NA,NA,TRBV7-9
TGTGCCAGAAGCTTGTGGGGACAGGGGTTCTGTCAGCCCCAGCATTTT,CARSLWGQGFCQPQHF,TRBJ1-5,TRBD1,NA,TRBV5-3
TGTGCCAGCAGCGTGCAGGGGGCGGGGAACACCGGGGAGCTGTTTTTT,CASSVQGAGNTGELFF,TRBJ2-2,TRBD1,NA,TRBV9
TGTGCCAGCTCACCCCCGAGACAGGAGGAGCAGTACTTC,CASSPPRQEEQYF,TRBJ2-7,NA,NA,TRBV18
TGTGCCAGCAGTTACGCACGGACCATAGGCTACAATGAGCAGTTCTTC,CASSYARTIGYNEQFF,TRBJ2-1,NA,once,TRBV6-5
TGTGCCAGCAGTGGTAAAGGCAGGGAAGTGGCTGGCTACACCTTC,CASSGKGREVAGYTF,TRBJ1-2,NA,NA,TRBV2
TGTGCCAGCAGCAGGGACAGGGGAGCCGGGGAGCTGTTTTTT,CASSRDRGAGELFF,TRBJ2-2,TRBD1,many,TRBV11-2